This TCR beta chain was documented in a study of blood T cell repertoires in COVID-19. In the authors' methods: Estimation of nucleated cell counts was performed using reference gene primer amplification. The method was immunoSEQ multiplex PCR; TCRdb's version includes in-frame clones alone and lacks a portion of them. V, J and clone size are taken as reported in that table, and D and trimming were inferred from the DNA itself. The profile shows fewer than 250,000 clones, about nine tenths of them singletons. The germline V gene encodes CDR1 ENHRY and CDR2 SYGVKD. The CDR3 sequence is 15 residues long. V lost 4 bases, J lost 0 bases, and 12 bases lay in between.

The chain links TRBV10-3 to TRBJ1-1; D may be TRBD1 (5 bases). The sequenced sample consisted of peripheral blood. This receptor was taken from a woman aged 40 to 50 with acute or convalescent COVID-19. The chain's CDR3 is CAISGDRIMNTEAFF. The DNA for the CDR3 is TGTGCCATCAGTGGCGACAGAATCATGAACACTGAAGCTTTCTTT.